Listed below are T cell receptor beta chains from one sample, sequenced in a study of blood T cell repertoires in COVID-19. Profiling relied on immunoSEQ multiplex PCR, and the TCRdb table lists in-frame clones only, not all of them. The sample lists about 21,000 clones, approximately 85% occurring once. Sequenced input: peripheral blood. The receptors were gathered from an elderly man with acute or convalescent COVID-19. The CDR3 runs from the conserved cysteine through the conserved F or W. Each record gives: J gene, V gene, CDR3 protein.

>TRBJ1-3|TRBV2
CASSFQGSSGNTIYF
>TRBJ1-2|TRBV6-6
CASTPNRGTYGYTF
>TRBJ2-1|TRBV5-1
CASSLAGTPYNEQFF
>TRBJ1-2|TRBV7-2
CASSSDPTANYGYTF
>TRBJ2-5|TRBV7-3
CASSLTLAAQETQYF
>TRBJ2-4|TRBV7-2
CASSSAGQGIIQYF
>TRBJ2-3|TRBV5-1
CASGNLGGKADTQYF
>TRBJ1-5|TRBV6-2/TRBV6-3
CASSYFRGNQPQHF
>TRBJ2-3|TRBV6-4
CASSEGQGHTDTQYF
>TRBJ2-2|TRBV27
CASGSRSSGDTGELFF
>TRBJ1-2|TRBV29-1
CSVRGTELNYGYTF
>TRBJ2-7|TRBV28
CASSLAAGGTYEQYF
>TRBJ1-4|TRBV6-5
CASSYSQGATNEKLFF
>TRBJ1-1|TRBV24-1
CATSGVPGGGTEAFF
>TRBJ1-4|TRBV3-1/TRBV3-2
CASSPTGQGGEKLFF
>TRBJ1-6|TRBV27
CASSITGNSPLHF
>TRBJ1-1|TRBV6-5
CASSPSGGGNTEAFF
>TRBJ1-1|TRBV18
CASSPPYQGTEAFF
>TRBJ1-5|TRBV7-8
CASSLVGQGAHLGQPQHF
>TRBJ2-1|TRBV3-1/TRBV3-2
CASSHPGLAYNEQFF
>TRBJ1-3|TRBV9
CASSAGGIRLGNTIYF
>TRBJ1-4|TRBV29-1
CSVTGTGYEKLFF
>TRBJ1-4|TRBV9
CASSIHPGQTEKLFF
>TRBJ1-4|TRBV7-2
CASSPDRGFMEKLFF
>TRBJ1-1|TRBV12-3/TRBV12-4
CASSSRQDTEAFF
>TRBJ2-3|TRBV2
CASKRMLGDTDTQYF
>TRBJ2-3|TRBV19
CASNTRLLPGRGTDTQYF
>TRBJ1-5|TRBV6-1
CASSVLPQGAGQPQHF
>TRBJ2-5|TRBV6-2/TRBV6-3
CASSLAGYQETQYF
>TRBJ1-5|TRBV6-5
CASELDRLIQPQHF
>TRBJ2-1|TRBV3-1/TRBV3-2
CATKSLAGTEQFF
>TRBJ1-4|TRBV7-2
CASSETGPTNEKLFF
>TRBJ2-4|TRBV15
CATSAGPYLNIQYF
>TRBJ2-1|TRBV4-3
CASSTRTSGGNNEQFF
>TRBJ1-1|TRBV20-1
CSASPGTGLNTEAFF
>TRBJ1-1|TRBV7-2
CASSRGEGRRREAEAFF
>TRBJ1-2|TRBV19
CASSPLRGQGVYYGYTF